This TCR beta chain was sequenced during a study of pediatric ulcerative colitis. Whole-study results and caveats: Clonal expansions reduced rectal repertoire diversity in acute severe colitis. Compared with controls, ulcerative colitis showed greater blood-rectum clone sharing. A couple of rectal CDR3 clonotypes occurred in all ulcerative colitis patients.

Only in-frame clones appear in the TCRdb table, and some are missing; sequencing was by immunoSEQ multiplex PCR. The table shows roughly 70,000 clones, with 80% to 90% occurring only once. Germline CDR1 and CDR2: SGHVS and FNYEAQ. The CDR3 spans 14 residues. Trimming took 4 bases from V and 9 from J, leaving 16 bases between them. Worth noting for this clone: Antigen unknown.

The chain recombines TRBV7-6 with TRBJ2-1; possibly TRBD2 for D (7 bases). Specimen: blood. The clonotype was recovered from a boy between 10 and 17 years old with severe ulcerative colitis. This CDR3 is CASSSKTRGGEQFF. CDR3 nucleotide sequence: TGTGCCAGCAGCTCGAAAACTAGGGGGGGTGAGCAGTTCTTC.